This TCR beta chain derives from a study of cytomegalovirus exposure and HLA in healthy donors. Study-wide results and caveats: TCR beta V- and J-gene trimming, according to a later analysis, was linked to a missense DCLRE1C variant.

PCR primers comprised 60 Vbeta and 13 Jbeta primers. TCRdb's table, derived via immunoSEQ multiplex PCR, lists solely in-frame clones and lacks some. The table records almost 65,000 clones, around four fifths of them present only once. CDR3 size: 14 residues. The germline V gene encodes CDR1 MGHRA and CDR2 YSYEKL. Trimming cost V 1 base and J 5 bases, with 11 bases left between them. As regards this clone: Its target is unknown.

The sequencing sample was made of PBMCs. This chain links TRBV4-1 with TRBJ1-1, with D uncertain. The sequence came from a male donor in good health and CMV-seropositive. The CDR3 coding sequence is TGCGCCAGCAGCCAAGCCCCAGGAGGGACTGAAGCTTTCTTT. Translated: CASSQAPGGTEAFF.